The clone carrying this T cell receptor beta chain has just one count. The data originate from a study of T cell changes during pregnancy in multiple sclerosis. V lost 0 bases to trimming and J lost 5 bases; unmatched junction nucleotides: 6. Germline V gives CDR1 SGHRS, CDR2 YFSETQ. The length of the CDR3 is 16 residues. TCRdb's copy holds only in-frame clones and misses some; the assay was immunoSEQ multiplex PCR. Among some 68,000 clones listed, approximately 91% were seen once. The chain links TRBV5-1 to TRBJ2-1, with 9 positions matching TRBD1. Specimen: peripheral blood, collected in the second trimester of pregnancy. This clonotype was obtained from a female donor with multiple sclerosis, enrolled in a pregnancy study. The CDR3 loop reads CASSLAQGAFDNEQFF. The CDR3 DNA reads as TGCGCCAGCAGCTTGGCACAGGGGGCATTTGACAATGAGCAGTTCTTC.